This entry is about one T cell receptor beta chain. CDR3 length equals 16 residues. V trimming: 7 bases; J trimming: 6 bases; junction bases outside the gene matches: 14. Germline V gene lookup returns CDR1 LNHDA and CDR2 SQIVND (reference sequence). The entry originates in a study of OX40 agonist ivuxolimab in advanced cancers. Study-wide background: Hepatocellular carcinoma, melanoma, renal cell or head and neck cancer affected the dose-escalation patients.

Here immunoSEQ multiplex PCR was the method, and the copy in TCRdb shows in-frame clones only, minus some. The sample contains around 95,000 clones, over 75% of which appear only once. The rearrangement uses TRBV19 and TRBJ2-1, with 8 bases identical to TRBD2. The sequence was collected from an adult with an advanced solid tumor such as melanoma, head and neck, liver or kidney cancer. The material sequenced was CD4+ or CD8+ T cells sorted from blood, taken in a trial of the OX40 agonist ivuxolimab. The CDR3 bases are TGTGCCAGTAAATCAGCGGGAGAAGGTATTTTCAATGAGCAGTTCTTC. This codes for CASKSAGEGIFNEQFF.